This passage covers 15 T cell receptor beta chains from one sample sequenced in a study of PD-L1 blockade in urothelial cancer. The assay was immunoSEQ multiplex PCR, and TCRdb's table has in-frame clones only and misses some. The sample includes approximately 35,000 clones, roughly 36% of them seen just once. Sequencing used tumor tissue, obtained before atezolizumab (anti-PD-L1) treatment. Receptors were obtained from a man between 60 and 75 years old with urothelial cancer.

This clone was counted ten times or more. The missing CDR3 end, 1 residue past where the read stops, is filled in from the germline J gene. The rearrangement uses TRBV6-1 and TRBJ1-1; no firm D call. The CDR3 is 14 residues long. Per the germline V gene, CDR1 is MNHNS and CDR2 is SASEGT. The V end lost 0 bases, the J end lost 1 base, and 6 bases lay between the germline ends. CDR3: CASSEAGRNTEAFF. CDR3 DNA (partial): TGTGCCAGCAGTGAAGCGGGTAGGAACACTGAAGCTTTC.

The rearrangement uses TRBV29-1 and TRBJ2-7, with 11 bases aligning to TRBD1. CDR1 and CDR2 from the germline V gene are SQVTM and ANQGSEA. The CDR3 is 14 residues long. Trimming took 3 bases from V and 7 from J; bases not matched to a gene: 8. The DNA of the CDR3 is TGCAGCGTTGACAGCGGACAGGGGGCGGGGGAGCAGTACTTC. It yields the protein CSVDSGQGAGEQYF.

The chain carries TRBV9 and TRBJ2-3; 10 bases match TRBD2. CDR3 length equals 16 residues. CDR1 is SGDLS and CDR2 is YYNGEE in the germline V gene. The junction had 7 bases not matched to a gene; V was cut back by 5 bases and J by 1 base. CDR3 in amino acids: CASSASLAGGTDTQYF. The CDR3 DNA reads TGTGCCAGCAGTGCAAGCCTAGCGGGGGGCACAGATACGCAGTATTTT.

The chain links TRBV10-1 to TRBJ2-5; tentatively, D is TRBD1 or TRBD2 (5 bases each). The CDR3 spans 14 residues. CDR1 is WNHNN, CDR2 SYGVQD, per germline (reference sequence). Trimming left V 0 bases short and J 1 base short, with 6 bases between. DNA of the CDR3: TGCGCCAGCAGTGAGTCGGGGACCCAAGAGACCCAGTACTTC. Protein: CASSESGTQETQYF.

The V call is TRBV28, the J call TRBJ2-3; weak D call: TRBD2 (5 bases). Germline V gene lookup returns CDR1 MDHEN and CDR2 SYDVKM. The CDR3 contains 14 residues. V was clipped by 5 bases and J by 2 bases, with 11 bases between them. The CDR3 is CASSLWEITDTQYF. Here the CDR3 DNA reads TGTGCCAGCAGTCTGTGGGAGATCACAGATACGCAGTATTTT.

About this clone: The junction and the germline gene differ at one end; a read error may be behind it. The V and J genes are TRBV5-1 and TRBJ2-1, with 13 positions matching TRBD2. The CDR3 has 17 residues. Per the germline V gene, CDR1 is SGHRS and CDR2 is YFSETQ. The CDR3 region has the DNA TGCGCCAGCAGTTTGGGAACTAGCGGGAGGGCGGGCGATGAGCAGTTCTTC. Its protein is CASSLGTSGRAGDEQFF.

The V gene is TRBV19, the J gene TRBJ1-2; D remains unclear. The CDR3 is 14 residues long. Germline CDR1 reads LNHDA; CDR2 reads SQIVND (reference sequence). V lost 6 bases and J lost 6, with 17 bases in between. CDR3 sequence reads: CASSPSPQYNGYTF. In nucleotides, the CDR3 is TGTGCCAGTAGCCCCTCTCCGCAGTACAATGGCTACACCTTC.

V is TRBV18 and J is TRBJ1-4; D is unresolved. The CDR3 loop spans 14 amino acids. Germline V CDR1 and CDR2: KGHSH, LQKENI. With 0 bases removed from V and 8 bases from J, the gap between germline ends came to 10 bases. Here the CDR3 reads CASSPPGNWEKLFF. As DNA, the CDR3 is TGTGCCAGCTCACCACCGGGGAATTGGGAAAAACTGTTTTTT.

This chain joins TRBV6-8 and TRBJ2-7; TRBD1 matches at 7 bases. Germline CDR1 is MNHGY and CDR2 is SAAAGT. V lost 6 bases and J lost 0; bases outside the gene matches: 5. The CDR3 extends over 14 amino acids. The CDR3 spells CASSRDRDSYEQYF. The CDR3 coding sequence is TGTGCCAGCAGCCGAGACAGGGACTCCTACGAGCAGTACTTC.

This clone was seen just once. The V and J genes are TRBV18 and TRBJ2-2; the D is unclear. This CDR3 region has 16 residues. Germline V gene lookup returns CDR1 KGHSH and CDR2 LQKENI. V was trimmed by 3 bases and J by 5 bases, leaving 16 bases between them. CDR3 DNA sequence: TGTGCCAGCTCACCGAGTGAGCAATCAGGAACCGGGGAGCTGTTTTTT. This sequence encodes CASSPSEQSGTGELFF.

CDR3 amino acids: CASSPYKGQGSEQYF. In nucleotides, the CDR3 is TGTGCCAGCTCACCGTACAAGGGACAGGGGTCCGAGCAGTACTTC. The V call is TRBV18, the J call TRBJ2-7, with 10 bases aligning to TRBD1. The length of the CDR3 is 15 residues. V shed 3 bases, J shed 6 bases, and the junction held 8 bases outside the gene matches. Germline V gene lookup returns CDR1 KGHSH and CDR2 LQKENI.

This clone was detected ten times or more. The chain couples TRBV6-8 to TRBJ1-3; TRBD1 is a possible D gene (5 bases). The CDR3 loop spans 14 amino acids. V was cut by 0 bases and J by 9 bases, with 12 bases left in between. Germline V gene data show CDR1 as MNHGY and CDR2 as SAAAGT. The DNA of the CDR3 is TGTGCCAGCAGTTACTCACCGGGGGTCGGCACCATATATTTT. Translated, it gives CASSYSPGVGTIYF.

The chain employs TRBV11-3 and TRBJ1-3, with D unresolved. Germline V lookup: CDR1 SGHNT, CDR2 YENEEA. This CDR3 is 14 amino acids long. The germline V and J ends were trimmed by 1 base and 1 base, with 5 bases remaining between them. CDR3 coding DNA: TGTGCCAGCAGCTTAGGCTCTTCTGGAAACACCATATATTTT. As protein: CASSLGSSGNTIYF.

This sequence joins TRBV28 and TRBJ2-1, with 8 bases lining up with TRBD2. Germline assignment: CDR1 MDHEN and CDR2 SYDVKM. There are 15 residues in the CDR3. J lost 0 bases, V lost 5 bases, and 3 bases had no gene match. CDR3 bases: TGTGCCAGCAGTCGTAGCGGGAACTCCTACAATGAGCAGTTCTTC. Encoded protein: CASSRSGNSYNEQFF.

The V gene is TRBV6-4, the J gene TRBJ1-5; a possible D gene is TRBD1 (6 bases). Per the germline V gene, CDR1 is MRHNA and CDR2 is SNTAGT. Trimming left V 3 bases short and J 6 bases short, with 21 bases between. The CDR3 extends over 17 amino acids. CDR3 DNA sequence: TGTGCCAGCAGTGAAGCCTCAGGGGCCCCTTTAGGTCAGCCCCAGCATTTT. This sequence encodes CASSEASGAPLGQPQHF.